The 20 T cell receptor beta chains below all came from one sample that was sequenced in a study of Ad26.COV2.S vaccination and SARS-CoV-2 variants. Treatment in this sample: 19 received Ad26.COV2.S at low or high dose, single or two shots; 5 received placebo; per-sample allocation not given. The study sampled participants on day 63 after the first vaccine or placebo injection. Clones were read by immunoSEQ multiplex PCR, and TCRdb kept only the in-frame ones, dropping some. The sample contains hundreds of thousands of clones, roughly nine tenths of which appear only once. The sample was peripheral blood, taken in a trial of Ad26.COV2.S vaccine versus placebo. The receptors were sampled from a person aged 18-65 years who received the Ad26.COV2.S COVID-19 vaccine or a placebo.

Concerning this clone itself: Other DNA sequences of this sample code for an identical CDR3. The rearrangement uses TRBV7-3 and TRBJ2-2; no firm D call. The CDR3 has 12 amino acids. V lost 5 bases, J lost 2 bases, and 3 bases lay in between. Germline V lookup: CDR1 SGHTA, CDR2 FQGTGA. CDR3 sequence (DNA): TGTGCCAGCAGCAGTAACACCGGGGAGCTGTTTTTT. This codes for CASSSNTGELFF.

The V gene is TRBV7-8, the J gene TRBJ2-1, with TRBD2 matching 13 bases. V shed 6 bases, J shed 1 base, and the junction held 6 bases outside the gene matches. CDR1 SGHVS and CDR2 FQNEAQ come from the germline V gene. The CDR3 consists of 17 residues. The CDR3 coding sequence is TGTGCCAGCAGTCGGACTAGCGGGGGCCTTTCCTACAATGAGCAGTTCTTC. Its protein is CASSRTSGGLSYNEQFF.

V and J are TRBV28 and TRBJ1-3, with D possibly TRBD1 on 5 matching bases. The CDR3 length is 14 residues. Germline CDR1 MDHEN, CDR2 SYDVKM. Trimming cost V 4 bases and J 3 bases, with 10 bases left between them. The CDR3: CASSSLDSGNTIYF. DNA for the CDR3: TGTGCCAGCAGTTCTCTCGACAGTGGAAACACCATATATTTT. The variable domain in full, with the rest retrieved from reference TRBV28 and TRBJ1-3, is DVKVTQSSRYLVKRTGEKVFLECVQDMDHENMFWYRQDPGLGLRLIYFSYDVKMKEKGDIPEGYSVSREKKERFSLILESASTNQTSMYLCASSSLDSGNTIYFGEGSWLTVV.

V and J are TRBV29-1 and TRBJ1-4, with D tentatively TRBD1 (5 bases). In germline, CDR1 is SQVTM, CDR2 ANQGSEA. The CDR3 has 14 residues. Trimming took 4 bases from V and 8 from J, leaving 17 bases between them. The CDR3 sequence: CSVVDTPGDEKLFF. The CDR3, as DNA: TGCAGCGTTGTGGACACCCCGGGGGACGAAAAACTGTTTTTT.

This rearrangement joins TRBV9 to TRBJ2-1; 10 bases map to TRBD2. J was trimmed by 5 bases and V by 2 bases; bases with no gene match: 13. Germline values: CDR1 SGDLS, CDR2 YYNGEE. The CDR3 runs to 18 residues. CDR3 in amino acids: CASSVSPGLAGEDNEQFF. The CDR3 DNA sequence: TGTGCCAGCAGCGTTAGCCCCGGGCTAGCGGGAGAAGACAATGAGCAGTTCTTC.

J is TRBJ2-7 and V is TRBV7-9; tentatively, D is TRBD1 (6 bases). The CDR3 loop spans 13 amino acids. CDR1 SEHNR and CDR2 FQNEAQ come from the germline V gene (reference sequence). V gave up 5 bases and J gave up 5 bases, with 13 bases separating them. DNA for the CDR3: TGTGCCAGCAGCAGTAGGACAGTCCACGAGCAGTACTTC. This encodes CASSSRTVHEQYF.

This chain joins TRBV27 and TRBJ2-7, with D possibly being TRBD1 (5 bases). This CDR3 has 15 amino acids. Between the trimmed V and J ends, which lost 2 bases and 7 bases, there was a span of 18 bases. Germline V gene data show CDR1 as MNHEY and CDR2 as SMNVEV (reference sequence). CDR3 nucleotides: TGTGCCAGCAGTTTAGCCCACGGTTCGGCAGGGGAGCAGTACTTC. Protein product: CASSLAHGSAGEQYF.

This chain joins TRBV7-8 and TRBJ2-3; TRBD1 matches at 9 bases. V was pared by 5 bases and J by 5 bases, with 8 bases of the junction left unmatched. Germline V gene lookup returns CDR1 SGHVS and CDR2 FQNEAQ. The CDR3 has 15 residues. Here the CDR3 reads CASSRTGAQGDTQYF. The CDR3 DNA reads TGTGCCAGCAGCCGGACAGGGGCCCAGGGAGATACGCAGTATTTT.

The CDR3 coding sequence is TGTGCCAGCAGCTTAGACCTACCTGGAAACACCATATATTTT. Translating gives CASSLDLPGNTIYF. The chain links TRBV7-9 to TRBJ1-3; no firm D call. V was cut by 1 base and J by 2 bases, with 6 bases left in between. The CDR3 loop spans 14 amino acids. From germline, CDR1 is SEHNR and CDR2 FQNEAQ (reference sequence).

The chain combines TRBV7-2 with TRBJ2-1; D gene ambiguous. The CDR3 extends over 15 amino acids. V was pared by 0 bases and J by 2 bases, with 8 bases between. CDR1 is SGHTA and CDR2 is FQGNSA in the germline V gene. In nucleotides, the CDR3 is TGTGCCAGCAGCTTAGCTTCGGCGACCTACAATGAGCAGTTCTTC. Protein: CASSLASATYNEQFF.

The chain carries TRBV7-2 and TRBJ1-3, with TRBD1 identical over 8 bases. From germline, CDR1 is SGHTA and CDR2 FQGNSA. This CDR3 has 14 amino acids. V lost 5 bases, J lost 7 bases, and 7 bases stayed unmatched. CDR3 residues: CASSPTGVDNTIYF. CDR3 nucleotides: TGTGCCAGCAGCCCGACAGGGGTGGATAACACCATATATTTT.

The rearrangement uses TRBV30 and TRBJ1-2, with D uncertain. The V gene lost 2 bases and the J gene lost 0 bases, with 13 bases spanning the gap. The CDR3 runs 15 residues. Germline loops: CDR1 GTSNPN, CDR2 SVGIG (reference sequence). CDR3 sequence reads: CAWSIFTRTNYGYTF. CDR3 sequence (DNA): TGTGCCTGGAGTATCTTTACACGGACTAACTATGGCTACACCTTC.

The V and J genes are TRBV18 and TRBJ2-3; D unresolved. This CDR3 is 15 amino acids long. The ends were cut back, 6 bases at V and 0 bases at J, with 13 bases in the middle. The germline V gene encodes CDR1 KGHSH and CDR2 LQKENI. The CDR3 here is CASSLGVGSTDTQYF. The CDR3 DNA sequence: TGTGCCAGCTCTCTCGGTGTCGGTAGCACAGATACGCAGTATTTT.

V gene TRBV19 combines with J gene TRBJ1-2, with D hard to call. Trimming took off 6 bases at V and 7 bases at J, with 18 bases between the two ends. Germline V gene lookup returns CDR1 LNHDA and CDR2 SQIVND (reference sequence). The CDR3 has 14 amino acids. The CDR3 region is CASRGLASGRGYTF. CDR3 sequence (DNA): TGTGCCAGTAGGGGGTTGGCATCTGGGCGTGGCTACACCTTC.

The rearrangement uses TRBV2 and TRBJ1-5; 9 bases map to TRBD1. The V gene's germline CDR1 is SNHLY and CDR2 FYNNEI. Trimming took 10 bases from V and 6 from J; bases not matched to a gene: 7. This CDR3 has 13 residues. CDR3: CATHRQGGQPQHF. CDR3 nucleotides: TGTGCCACCCACCGACAGGGGGGTCAGCCCCAGCATTTT.

The chain carries TRBV10-2 and TRBJ1-5; D is ambiguous. The CDR3 is 14 residues long. The V and J ends lost 0 bases and 4 bases respectively, with 7 bases between them. Germline values: CDR1 WSHSY, CDR2 SAAADI. CDR3 nucleotide sequence: TGCGCCAGCAGTGAGTCATGGCAGAATCAGCCCCAGCATTTT. Encoded protein: CASSESWQNQPQHF.

This rearrangement joins TRBV10-3 to TRBJ2-6, with D maybe TRBD1 (7 bases). CDR3 size: 16 residues. V gave up 7 bases and J gave up 0 bases, with 13 bases separating them. CDR1 is ENHRY, CDR2 SYGVKD, per germline. The chain's CDR3 is CAITRGASSGANVLTF. The CDR3 region has the DNA TGTGCCATCACCAGGGGGGCGAGCTCTGGGGCCAACGTCCTGACTTTC.

CDR3 nucleotides: TGCGCCAGCAGCCCGGGACAGGCGAACACCGGGGAGCTGTTTTTT. This encodes CASSPGQANTGELFF. The chain combines TRBV5-1 with TRBJ2-2; TRBD1 matches 8 bases. With 4 bases clipped from V and 0 bases from J, the junction kept 2 bases outside the gene matches. The CDR3 runs 15 residues. CDR1 and CDR2 from the germline V gene are SGHRS and YFSETQ.

This CDR3 is CASTKPLGQGGNQPQHF. DNA for the CDR3: TGTGCCAGTACCAAACCCCTCGGACAGGGTGGAAATCAGCCCCAGCATTTT. The V call is TRBV19, the J call TRBJ1-5; the match to TRBD1 covers 8 bases. The length of the CDR3 is 17 residues. Germline lookup yields CDR1 LNHDA and CDR2 SQIVND (reference sequence). V gave up 7 bases and J gave up 4 bases; unmatched junction bases: 15.

The V and J genes are TRBV9 and TRBJ2-3; TRBD2 aligns across 8 bases. The trim removed 0 bases at V and 6 bases at J, leaving 6 bases unmatched. The CDR3 consists of 15 residues. CDR1 is SGDLS, CDR2 YYNGEE, per germline. CDR3 region: CASSVGTSQGDTQYF. The CDR3 coding sequence is TGTGCCAGCAGCGTAGGGACTAGCCAGGGGGATACGCAGTATTTT.